This T cell receptor (beta chain) was captured in a study of cytomegalovirus exposure and HLA in healthy donors. Study-level findings and limits: Judged likely to be a sequencing artifact was a cluster of highly shared sequence variants. The study listed some 160 cytomegalovirus-associated TCR beta chains. Upon later analysis, HLA-associated TCR beta chains proved more clonally expanded than other, equally common chains.

This CDR3 is built from 11 residues. The junction had 7 bases not matched to a gene; V was cut back by 4 bases and J by 11 bases. Germline lookup yields CDR1 SQVTM and CDR2 ANQGSEA. By its share, this clone is medium-sized. The antigen remains undetermined. Primers included in the PCR were 60 Vbeta and 13 Jbeta primers. Libraries were prepared by immunoSEQ multiplex PCR; TCRdb keeps only in-frame clonotypes and omits some of them. The profile covers some 150,000 clones, with around 82% appearing a single time and around 2.5% taken by the ten largest. Sequences were obtained from PBMCs. The receptor was isolated from a man in his fifties or sixties in good health and CMV-seronegative. J is TRBJ1-1 and V is TRBV29-1; 7 positions agree with TRBD1. The CDR3 DNA reads TGCAGCGTTGCTCTAGACAGGGTGGCTTTCTTT. This codes for CSVALDRVAFF.